This entry lists 2 T cell receptor beta chains sequenced from one sample in a study of blood T cell repertoires in COVID-19. The data were produced by immunoSEQ multiplex PCR, yet TCRdb's version contains in-frame clones alone and is incomplete. Found here are 60,000 to 75,000 clones, 84% of them singletons; the top ten hold over 9%. Sequenced sample: peripheral blood. The receptors shown here come from a human donor in a cohort sampled during active COVID-19.

This clone was seen a handful of times. This rearrangement joins TRBV27 to TRBJ1-2, with a weak D call TRBD1 (6 bases). CDR1 is MNHEY, CDR2 SMNVEV, per germline (reference sequence). Trimming took off 8 bases at V and 3 bases at J, with 10 bases between the two ends. The CDR3 has 12 residues. CDR3 coding DNA: TGTGCCAGCTCAGGGGACCACTATGGCTACACCTTC. This gives the protein CASSGDHYGYTF.

This chain uses TRBV30 with TRBJ2-1; TRBD2 matches 10 bases. Losses at the gene ends were 0 bases for V and 8 bases for J; bases not matched to a gene: 7. The germline gives CDR1 GTSNPN, CDR2 SVGIG (reference sequence). The CDR3 spans 15 residues. The CDR3 sequence is CAWSVASGGGYEQFF. CDR3 in DNA: TGTGCCTGGAGTGTAGCTAGCGGGGGCGGGTATGAGCAGTTCTTC.